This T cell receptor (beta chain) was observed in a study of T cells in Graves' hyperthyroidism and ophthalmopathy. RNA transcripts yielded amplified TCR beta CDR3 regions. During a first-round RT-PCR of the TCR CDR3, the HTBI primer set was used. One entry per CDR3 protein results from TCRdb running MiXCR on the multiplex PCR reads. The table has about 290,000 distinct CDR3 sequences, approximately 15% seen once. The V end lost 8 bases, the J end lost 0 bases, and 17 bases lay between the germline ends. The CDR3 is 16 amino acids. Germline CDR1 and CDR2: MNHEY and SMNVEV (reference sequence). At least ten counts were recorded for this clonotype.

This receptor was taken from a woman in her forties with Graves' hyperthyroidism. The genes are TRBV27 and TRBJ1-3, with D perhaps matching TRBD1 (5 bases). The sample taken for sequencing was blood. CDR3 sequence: CASHGYDSISGNTIYF. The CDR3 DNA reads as TGTGCCAGCCACGGATACGACAGTATCTCTGGAAACACCATATATTTT.